This T cell receptor (beta chain) was identified in a study of control samples from healthy donors and cancer patients. The CDR3 runs 17 residues. Deletions cut 0 bases from V and 1 base from J, with 15 bases between. Germline CDR1 SGDLS, CDR2 YYNGEE. Profiling relied on immunoSEQ multiplex PCR, and the TCRdb table lists in-frame clones only, not all of them. The data hold a few hundred thousand clones, with around nine tenths observed a single time. This chain uses TRBV9 with TRBJ2-3, with D perhaps assigned TRBD1 or TRBD2 (6 bases each). The source material was PBMCs. This TCR derives from a man in his forties with head and neck cancer. CDR3 sequence: CASSVGVGGFGTDTQYF. CDR3 nucleotides: TGTGCCAGCAGCGTAGGGGTGGGGGGCTTCGGCACAGATACGCAGTATTTT.